These 18 T cell receptor beta chains originate from one sample sequenced in a study of post-analysis software for immune sequencing data (dated by TCRdb to about 2015). Study-level results and caveats: Significantly higher frequencies in patients than in controls were found for about 5 TRBV segments, including TRBV5-6, TRBV5-1 and TRBV20-1.

Library prep was done by PCR. The sample was run on an Illumina HiSeq 2500. To reduce PCR and sequencing biases, unique molecular identifiers were built into the TCR beta cDNA libraries. TCRdb ran its own pipeline on the public reads, namely fastp trimming at Q25 and MiXCR clone calling, and kept in-frame beta chains. Identical CDR3 protein sequences are pooled into one entry, listed with their most common genes and DNA. This sample comprises approximately 770,000 distinct CDR3 sequences, roughly 50% of them detected only once. The ten biggest clones cover roughly 4.9% of the sample. These TCRs' antigens remain unknown. The sequencing input was blood. The receptors were sampled from a girl between 10 and 17 years old with multiple sclerosis.

In nucleotides, the CDR3 is TGCAGCGACCGTCGAGGGAATGAGCAGTTCTTC. It encodes CSDRRGNEQFF. The chain uses TRBV29-1 and TRBJ2-1; the D gene is possibly TRBD2 (5 bases). From germline, CDR1 is SQVTM and CDR2 ANQGSEA. The CDR3 runs 11 residues. Trimming shortened V by 7 bases and J by 7 bases, and 11 bases separated the two germline ends.

This clonotype was seen just once. The chain joins TRBV7-9 to TRBJ2-5; 8 positions agree with TRBD1. Germline-derived CDR1 and CDR2 are SEHNR and FQNEAQ (reference sequence). There are 15 residues in the CDR3. The junction had 6 bases not matched to a gene; V was cut back by 2 bases and J by 4 bases. The CDR3 DNA reads as TGTGCCAGCAGCTTATCCACAGGGGGAGGAGAGACCCAGTACTTC. Translated, it gives CASSLSTGGGETQYF.

In this sample, this clonotype turned up a few times. The rearrangement uses TRBV20-1 and TRBJ2-3; TRBD2 matches 8 bases. CDR1 and CDR2 from the germline V gene are DFQATT and SNEGSKA (reference sequence). V shed 6 bases and J 4 bases; nucleotides not matched to a gene: 9. This CDR3 comprises 14 residues. CDR3 loop: CSAEGGLDSDTQYF. The CDR3 DNA is TGCAGTGCCGAGGGGGGACTAGACTCAGATACGCAGTATTTT.

This clonotype was counted a few times. This rearrangement joins TRBV21-1 to TRBJ2-7; TRBD2, the table's D call, lacks a check against the DNA. TRBV21-1 is assigned pseudogene status. The CDR3 contains 14 residues. Here the CDR3 DNA reads TGTGCCAGCAGCACCCCGGGGCTCTCCTACGAGCAGTACTTC. Its translation is CASSTPGLSYEQYF.

This clonotype was counted between two and nine times. The V call is TRBV12-5, the J call TRBJ1-5; TRBD1 might be the D (6 bases). This CDR3 comprises 16 residues. Trimming pared 5 bases from V and 3 bases from J, leaving 17 bases between. Germline V gives CDR1 LGHNT, CDR2 FRNRAP. This CDR3 reads CASGKAGTQLNQPQHF. CDR3 DNA sequence: TGTGCTAGTGGTAAGGCCGGGACACAACTCAATCAGCCCCAGCATTTT.

The V call is TRBV12-3 or TRBV12-4, the J call TRBJ2-5; 8 nucleotides match TRBD1. The J call may not be correct, given that the DNA end is closer to TRBJ2-7. This CDR3 contains 15 residues. The CDR3, as DNA: TGTGCCAGCAGTTTCCCTGGACAGGGCTACTACGAGCAGTACTTC. Translation: CASSFPGQGYYEQYF.

This chain uses TRBV27 with TRBJ2-7; 10 nucleotides match TRBD2. The germline V gene encodes CDR1 MNHEY and CDR2 SMNVEV (reference sequence). V lost 5 bases, J lost 2 bases, and 6 bases stayed unmatched. This CDR3 comprises 15 residues. The CDR3 DNA is TGTGCCAGCAGTCCGCTAGCGGGAGAACCCTACGAGCAGTACTTC. Protein product: CASSPLAGEPYEQYF.

This chain joins TRBV4-1 and TRBJ2-1; possible D gene TRBD1, 6 bases. Germline V gene sequence: CDR1 MGHRA, CDR2 YSYEKL. The CDR3 extends over 17 amino acids. V was trimmed by 1 base and J by 5 bases, leaving 18 bases between them. The DNA of the CDR3 is TGCGCCAGCAGCCAAGCACCAACCGGGACACCGGACAATGAGCAGTTCTTC. Amino acid sequence: CASSQAPTGTPDNEQFF.

This clonotype was picked up a small number of times. The chain uses TRBV6-1 and TRBJ2-7; D is perhaps TRBD1 (6 bases). The V and J ends lost 4 bases and 3 bases respectively, with 10 bases between them. The CDR3 is made up of 13 amino acids. Germline CDR1 and CDR2: MNHNS and SASEGT. The CDR3 loop is CASSATQGYEQYF. In nucleotides, the CDR3 is TGTGCCAGCAGTGCCACACAGGGCTACGAGCAGTACTTC.

This clonotype came up a few times. The CDR3 nucleotides read TGCAGTGCCGTCCGGGACAGGGTATACAATGAGCAGTTCTTC. Translation gives CSAVRDRVYNEQFF. V is TRBV20-1 and J is TRBJ2-1, with 9 nucleotides matching TRBD1. The ends lost 6 bases at V and 4 bases at J; junction bases unmatched: 7. Germline V gene lookup returns CDR1 DFQATT and CDR2 SNEGSKA (reference sequence). This CDR3 is built from 14 residues.

This clonotype was observed a few times. The chain employs TRBV30 and TRBJ2-1; D not resolved. The ends were cut back, 5 bases at V and 8 bases at J, with 10 bases in the middle. The germline CDR1 and CDR2 sequences are GTSNPN and SVGIG (reference sequence). There are 11 residues in the CDR3. In nucleotides, the CDR3 is TGTGCCTGGGGACGGAACGATGAGCAGTTCTTC. This gives the protein CAWGRNDEQFF.

This clonotype was counted only a few times. The chain couples TRBV12-3 or TRBV12-4 to TRBJ2-7; possible D gene TRBD2, 6 bases. Trimming shortened V by 4 bases and J by 3 bases, and 13 bases separated the two germline ends. This CDR3 is built from 14 residues. This chain's CDR3 is CASSSIAGGYEQYF. The DNA for the CDR3 is TGTGCCAGCAGTTCCATAGCCGGGGGCTACGAGCAGTACTTC.

This clonotype was detected only a few times. The chain is built from TRBV7-6 and TRBJ2-1, with D possibly being TRBD1 (6 bases). Germline CDR1 reads SGHVS; CDR2 reads FNYEAQ. The CDR3 is 15 amino acids. Trimming cost V 4 bases and J 5 bases, with 15 bases left between them. CDR3 coding DNA: TGTGCCAGCAGCTCTCCCCGGACAGAAAACAATGAGCAGTTCTTC. Protein product: CASSSPRTENNEQFF.

This clonotype came up a few times. The V and J genes are TRBV20-1 and TRBJ2-5; D might be TRBD1 (6 bases). Germline assignment: CDR1 DFQATT and CDR2 SNEGSKA (reference sequence). Trimming removed 8 bases from V and 3 bases from J, with 10 bases in between. The CDR3 consists of 11 residues. Written as DNA, the CDR3 is TGCAGTCCCAACAGGGAAGAGACCCAGTACTTC. This codes for CSPNREETQYF.

CDR3 residues: CASGWTGPYEQYF. The DNA for the CDR3 is TGTGCCAGCGGCTGGACAGGCCCCTACGAGCAGTACTTC. The chain is built from TRBV12-3 or TRBV12-4 and TRBJ2-7; 7 bases fit TRBD1. J lost 2 bases, V lost 8 bases, and 6 bases had no gene match. This CDR3 is 13 amino acids long.

A few counts support this clonotype. This rearrangement joins TRBV20-1 to TRBJ2-7; 14 bases are a match to TRBD2. CDR1 DFQATT and CDR2 SNEGSKA come from the germline V gene (reference sequence). The CDR3 runs to 17 residues. Trimming at V came to 6 bases and at J to 5 bases, leaving 15 bases not matched to a gene. The CDR3 loop reads CSAPNVGLAGGRDEQYF. The CDR3 DNA reads TGCAGTGCCCCAAACGTTGGACTAGCGGGAGGCCGCGACGAGCAGTACTTC.

This clonotype was counted only a few times. This chain links TRBV7-9 with TRBJ2-3, with 13 bases matching TRBD2. The CDR3 is 18 residues long. The germline gives CDR1 SEHNR, CDR2 FQNEAQ (reference sequence). With V trimmed by 5 bases and J by 2 bases, 10 bases remained unmatched. The chain's CDR3 is CASSRWGTSGKYTDTQYF. The CDR3 region has the DNA TGTGCCAGCAGCCGCTGGGGGACTAGCGGGAAATACACAGATACGCAGTATTTT.

This clonotype showed up just a few times. J is TRBJ2-6 and V is TRBV27, with a weak D call TRBD1 (6 bases). Trimming shortened V by 5 bases and J by 0 bases, and 11 bases separated the two germline ends. This CDR3 has 16 amino acids. CDR1 and CDR2 (germline): MNHEY, SMNVEV (reference sequence). This CDR3 is CASSEQGVSGANVLTF. The DNA for the CDR3 is TGTGCCAGCAGTGAACAGGGTGTCTCTGGGGCCAACGTCCTGACTTTC.